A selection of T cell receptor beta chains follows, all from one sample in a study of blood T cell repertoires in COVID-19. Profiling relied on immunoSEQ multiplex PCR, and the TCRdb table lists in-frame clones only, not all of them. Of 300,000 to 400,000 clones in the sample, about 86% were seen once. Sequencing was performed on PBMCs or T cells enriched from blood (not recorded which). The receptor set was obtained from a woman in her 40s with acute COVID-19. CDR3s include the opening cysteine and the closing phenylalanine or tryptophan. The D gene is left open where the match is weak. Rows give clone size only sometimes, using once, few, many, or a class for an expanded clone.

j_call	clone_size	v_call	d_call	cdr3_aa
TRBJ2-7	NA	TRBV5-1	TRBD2	CASSLVSGTTYEQYF
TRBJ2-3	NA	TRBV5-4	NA	CASSLAGTDTQYF
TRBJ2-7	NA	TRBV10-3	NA	CAISQGGTLTYEQYF
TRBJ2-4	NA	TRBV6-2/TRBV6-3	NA	CASSYWQRRENIQYF
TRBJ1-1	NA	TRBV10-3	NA	CAISPRLEGNTEAFF
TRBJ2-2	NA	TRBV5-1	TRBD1	CASSPRQGEGTGELFF
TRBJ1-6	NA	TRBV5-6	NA	CASSLGRWPGTHF
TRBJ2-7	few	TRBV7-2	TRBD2	CASSLASGKVSYEQYF
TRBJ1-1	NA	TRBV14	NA	CASSYRDEAFF
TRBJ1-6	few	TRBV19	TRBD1	CASSIDGTGTSPLHF
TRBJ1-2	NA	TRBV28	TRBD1	CASSLTGQNYGYTF
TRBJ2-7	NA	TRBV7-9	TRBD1	CASSDDRGWPYEQYF
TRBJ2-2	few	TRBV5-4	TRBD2	CASSMGLAGRTGELFF
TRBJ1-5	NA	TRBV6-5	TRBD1	CASRKDRVGNQPQHF
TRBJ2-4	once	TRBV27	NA	CASSSQNKNIQYF
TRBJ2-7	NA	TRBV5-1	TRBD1	CASSSLTGLSYEQYF
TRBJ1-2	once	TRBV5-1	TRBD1	CASSPQAGGINYGYTF
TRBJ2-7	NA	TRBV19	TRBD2	CASSLSGRSSYEQYF
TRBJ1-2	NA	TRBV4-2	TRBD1	CASSSGGGYGYTF
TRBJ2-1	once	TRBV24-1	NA	CATSDSTRGPSRDEQFF
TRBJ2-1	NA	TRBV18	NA	CASSPSLASYNEQFF
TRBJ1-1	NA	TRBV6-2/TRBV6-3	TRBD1	CASSSRQGGDTEAFF
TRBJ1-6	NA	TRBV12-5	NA	CASGLEEASPLHF
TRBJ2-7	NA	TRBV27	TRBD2	CASRYRNSGITYEQYF
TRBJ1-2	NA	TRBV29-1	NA	CSVTIGKTYTF
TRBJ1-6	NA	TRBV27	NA	CASSLQGPPSPLHF
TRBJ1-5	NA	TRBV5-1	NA	CASSATGTRNQPQHF
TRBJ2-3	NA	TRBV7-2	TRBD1	CASSLDGQGTDTQYF
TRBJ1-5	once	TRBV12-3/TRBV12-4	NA	CASSLGAEQPQHF
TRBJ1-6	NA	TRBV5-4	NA	CASSLGHTGSISPLHF
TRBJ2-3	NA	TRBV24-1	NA	CATRGRDTDTQYF
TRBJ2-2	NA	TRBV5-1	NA	CASTPGTNLGGELFF
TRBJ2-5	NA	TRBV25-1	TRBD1	CASATGGIQETQYF
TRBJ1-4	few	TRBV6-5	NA	CASRGGGDEKLFF
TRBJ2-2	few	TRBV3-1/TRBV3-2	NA	CASSPRTGRGTGELFF
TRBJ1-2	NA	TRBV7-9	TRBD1	CASSISGTGGVYGYTF
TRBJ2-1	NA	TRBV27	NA	CASSPTSTYNEQFF
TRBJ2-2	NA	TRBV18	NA	CASSPQGGTGELFF
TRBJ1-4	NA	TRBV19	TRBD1	CASSTGTGNSEKLFF
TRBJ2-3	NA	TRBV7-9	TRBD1	CASSRRQGETDTQYF
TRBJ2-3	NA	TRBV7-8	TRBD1	CASSPSLGTEITVVFGLPYF